This T cell receptor (beta chain) appears in the sequencing data of a study of OX40 agonist ivuxolimab in advanced cancers. For the wider study: Ivuxolimab, which targeted the costimulatory receptor OX40 (CD134), was an agonistic, fully human IgG2 monoclonal antibody. Intravenous ivuxolimab was administered to patients every 2 weeks at six dose levels: 0.01, 0.1, 0.3, 1.5, 3 and 10 mg/kg. Of the 50 or so patients in dose escalation, about 20 had hepatocellular carcinoma, around 15 had melanoma, 9 had renal cell carcinoma and 9 had head and neck cancer. The dose-escalation cohort was about 87% male with a mean age of approximately 59 years, ranging from about 23 to 85. Patients were allowed to have had prior anti-PD-1, anti-PD-L1 or anti-CTLA-4 therapy, and around 40% of the dose-escalation patients had previously received checkpoint inhibitors. Partial responses occurred in three dose-escalation patients: two with cutaneous melanoma and one with hepatocellular carcinoma. Peripheral TCRbeta sequencing was intended to test whether TCR sequence diversity was altered and clonal T-cell expansion was caused by ivuxolimab. The paper reports the monotherapy dose-escalation portion (N = 52 patients) of the phase I ivuxolimab trial. Overall results and qualifications from the work: In partial responders in the 0.1-3.0 mg/kg groups, normalized peripheral clonal expansion was found to be among the lowest, especially among CD8+ T cells. Low levels of normalized T-cell clonal expansion were also seen in some patients who did not respond. At doses of 0.1 to 3.0 mg/kg, clonal expansion of both CD4+ and CD8+ T cells in blood was seen between baseline and week 6. After ivuxolimab, more expanded clones were found on average in CD8+ T cells than in CD4+ T cells. Antigen specificity was not determined for the clonally expanded peripheral T cells.

To sequence the TCRbeta CDR3 region, genomic DNA was isolated from the sorted cells. The immunoSEQ Assay was used for sequencing of TCRbeta CDR3 regions. TCRdb took this table from immuneACCESS and kept in-frame rearrangements with V and J called. Such tables lack part of the clones; where checked against another copy, unresolved V genes explain under half of the gap, and the rest is unexplained. The sample table holds under 65,000 clones, of which approximately 89% were seen once. The ten biggest clones cover about 17% of the sample. Patients with a history of autoimmune disease or receiving systemic immunosuppression were excluded from the trial. Peripheral blood for TCR sequencing was drawn from every dose cohort at baseline, at cycle 4 day 1 and at cycle 7 day 1. The samples were taken from a phase I, first-in-human, multicenter, open-label dose-escalation trial of ivuxolimab. Adults with locally advanced or metastatic melanoma, renal cell carcinoma, hepatocellular carcinoma or head and neck squamous cell carcinoma were enrolled in the trial. Before TCR sequencing, CD4+ and CD8+ T cells were separately sorted from peripheral blood.

Trimming removed 3 bases from V and 5 bases from J; the gene matches leave 3 bases unexplained. The CDR3 has 13 amino acids, counting the end cysteine and phenylalanine. CDR3 DNA is the only sequence kept; it has 39 bases, read in frame from the first base. CDR1 MRHNA and CDR2 SNTAGT are derived from the germline V gene. About this clone itself: Its antigen target is currently unknown. The input lacks base qualities; no much larger clone sits a single base away.

Sequenced here: CD4+ or CD8+ T cells sorted from blood, sampled in a trial of the OX40 agonist ivuxolimab. This TCR derives from an adult with an advanced solid tumor such as melanoma, head and neck, liver or kidney cancer. The chain is assembled from TRBV6-4 and TRBJ1-1; 7 nucleotides in the junction match TRBD1. CDR3 protein: CASSEAGGTEAFF. The DNA sequence is given as TGTGCCAGCAGTGAGGCAGGGGGGACTGAAGCTTTCTTT.